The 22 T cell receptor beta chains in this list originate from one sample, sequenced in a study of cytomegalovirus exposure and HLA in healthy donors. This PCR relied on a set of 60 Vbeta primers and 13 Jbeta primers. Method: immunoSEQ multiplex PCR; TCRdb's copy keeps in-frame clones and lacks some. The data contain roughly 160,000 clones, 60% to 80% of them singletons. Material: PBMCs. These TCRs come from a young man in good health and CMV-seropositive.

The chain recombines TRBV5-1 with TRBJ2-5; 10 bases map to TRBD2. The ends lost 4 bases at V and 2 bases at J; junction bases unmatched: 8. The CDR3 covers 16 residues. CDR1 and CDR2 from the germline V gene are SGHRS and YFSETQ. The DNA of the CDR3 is TGCGCCAGCAGCCTAGATACTAGCGGGAAACAAGAGACCCAGTACTTC. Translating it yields CASSLDTSGKQETQYF.

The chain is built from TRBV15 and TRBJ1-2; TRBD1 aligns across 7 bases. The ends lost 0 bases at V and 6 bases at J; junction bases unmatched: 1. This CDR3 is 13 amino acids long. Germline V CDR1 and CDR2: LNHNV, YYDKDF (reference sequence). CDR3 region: CATSRDRGNGYTF. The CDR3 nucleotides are TGTGCCACCAGCAGAGACAGGGGGAATGGCTACACCTTC.

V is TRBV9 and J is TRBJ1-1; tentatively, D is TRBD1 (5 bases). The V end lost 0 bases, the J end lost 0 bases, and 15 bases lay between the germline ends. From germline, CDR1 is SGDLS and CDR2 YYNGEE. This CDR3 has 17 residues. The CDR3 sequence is CASSVGGGGGMNTEAFF. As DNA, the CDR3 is TGTGCCAGCAGCGTAGGCGGTGGGGGAGGAATGAACACTGAAGCTTTCTTT.

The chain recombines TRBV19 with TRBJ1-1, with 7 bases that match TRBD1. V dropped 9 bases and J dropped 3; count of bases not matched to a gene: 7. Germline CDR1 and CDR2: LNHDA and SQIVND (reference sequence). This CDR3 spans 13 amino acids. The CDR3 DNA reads TGTGCCAGCGGGACAGAATCATACACTGAAGCTTTCTTT. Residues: CASGTESYTEAFF.

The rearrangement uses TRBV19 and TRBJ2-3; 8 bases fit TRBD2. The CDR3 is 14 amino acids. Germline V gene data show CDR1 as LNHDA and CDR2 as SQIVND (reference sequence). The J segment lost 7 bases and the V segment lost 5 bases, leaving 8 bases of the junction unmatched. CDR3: CASSVAGGQNTQYF. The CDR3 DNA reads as TGTGCCAGTAGTGTGGCGGGAGGTCAGAATACGCAGTATTTT.

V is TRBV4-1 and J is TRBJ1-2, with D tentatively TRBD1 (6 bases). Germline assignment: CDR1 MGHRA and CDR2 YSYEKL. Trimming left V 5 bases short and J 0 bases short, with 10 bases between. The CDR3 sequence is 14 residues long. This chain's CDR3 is CASSEGVANYGYTF. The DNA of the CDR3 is TGCGCCAGCAGCGAGGGGGTGGCTAACTATGGCTACACCTTC.

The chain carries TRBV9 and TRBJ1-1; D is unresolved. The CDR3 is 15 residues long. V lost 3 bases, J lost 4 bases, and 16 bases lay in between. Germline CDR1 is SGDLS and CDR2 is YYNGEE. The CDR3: CASSGELEGSTEAFF. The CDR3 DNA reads TGTGCCAGCAGCGGAGAGTTAGAGGGTTCCACTGAAGCTTTCTTT. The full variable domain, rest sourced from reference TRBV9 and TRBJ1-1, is DSGVTQTPKHLITATGQRVTLRCSPRSGDLSVYWYQQSLDQGLQFLIQYYNGEERAKGNILERFSAQQFPDLHSELNLSSLELGDSALYFCASSGELEGSTEAFFGQGTRLTVV.

The CDR3 loop reads CASAGQGSPYGYTF. CDR3 in DNA: TGTGCCAGCGCCGGACAGGGTTCCCCATATGGCTACACCTTC. V gene TRBV27 combines with J gene TRBJ1-2; 8 bases match TRBD1. Germline CDR1 is MNHEY and CDR2 is SMNVEV (reference sequence). There are 14 residues in the CDR3. The junction had 10 bases not matched to a gene; V was cut back by 8 bases and J by 5 bases.

This chain's CDR3 is CASRWTGGDSGELFF. The CDR3 bases are TGTGCCAGCAGATGGACAGGGGGCGATTCCGGGGAGCTGTTTTTT. This chain connects TRBV6-1 to TRBJ2-2; TRBD1 matches at 11 bases. CDR3 length: 15 residues. Germline CDR1 MNHNS, CDR2 SASEGT. The V segment lost 6 bases and the J segment 6 bases; nucleotides outside the gene matches: 6.

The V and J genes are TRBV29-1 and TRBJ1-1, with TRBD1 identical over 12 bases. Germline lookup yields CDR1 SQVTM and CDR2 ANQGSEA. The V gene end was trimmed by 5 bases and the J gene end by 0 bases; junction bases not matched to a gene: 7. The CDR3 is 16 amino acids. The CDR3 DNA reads TGCAGCGTTATTGGGACAGGGGGCCCGCTGAACACTGAAGCTTTCTTT. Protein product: CSVIGTGGPLNTEAFF.

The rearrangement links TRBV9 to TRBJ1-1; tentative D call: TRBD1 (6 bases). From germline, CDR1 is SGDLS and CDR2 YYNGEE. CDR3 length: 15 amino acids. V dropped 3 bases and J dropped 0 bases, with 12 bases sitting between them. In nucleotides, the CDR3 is TGTGCCAGCAGCGCCTTTAAGGGGGTGAACACTGAAGCTTTCTTT. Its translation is CASSAFKGVNTEAFF.

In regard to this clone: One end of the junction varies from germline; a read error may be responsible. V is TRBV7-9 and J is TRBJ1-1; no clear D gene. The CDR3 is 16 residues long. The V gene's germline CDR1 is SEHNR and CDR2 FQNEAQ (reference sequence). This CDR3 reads CSSSFRPGNKDTEAFF. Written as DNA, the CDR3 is TGTTCCAGCAGCTTCCGACCCGGGAATAAGGACACTGAAGCTTTCTTT.

The CDR3 region has the DNA TGTGCCAGTAGGCGAGCCGGGAGCTCCGACTACGAGCAGTACTTC. The encoded protein is CASRRAGSSDYEQYF. The V call is TRBV19, the J call TRBJ2-7; possibly TRBD2 for D (6 bases). The CDR3 has 15 residues. Germline CDR1 and CDR2: LNHDA and SQIVND (reference sequence). V was trimmed by 6 bases and J by 3 bases, leaving 18 bases between them.

CDR3 loop: CASSSRDRPTLGQYF. The CDR3 DNA reads TGTGCCAGCAGCTCTCGGGACAGGCCAACTCTCGGGCAGTACTTC. The rearrangement links TRBV13 to TRBJ2-7; 8 bases line up with TRBD1. This CDR3 is 15 amino acids long. Trimming cost V 4 bases and J 9 bases; bases outside gene matches: 14. Germline-derived CDR1 and CDR2 are PRHDT and FYEKMQ (reference sequence).

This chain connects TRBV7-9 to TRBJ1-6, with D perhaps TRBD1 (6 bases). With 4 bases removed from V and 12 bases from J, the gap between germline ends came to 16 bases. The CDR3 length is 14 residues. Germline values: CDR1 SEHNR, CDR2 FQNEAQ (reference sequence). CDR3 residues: CASSSGQFSLPLHF. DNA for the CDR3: TGTGCCAGCAGCTCCGGACAGTTCTCCTTACCCCTCCACTTT. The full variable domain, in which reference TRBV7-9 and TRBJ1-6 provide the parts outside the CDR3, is DTGVSQNPRHKITKRGQNVTFRCDPISEHNRLYWYRQTLGQGPEFLTYFQNEAQLEKSRLLSDRFSAERPKGSFSTLEIQRTEQGDSAMYLCASSSGQFSLPLHFGNGTRLTVT.

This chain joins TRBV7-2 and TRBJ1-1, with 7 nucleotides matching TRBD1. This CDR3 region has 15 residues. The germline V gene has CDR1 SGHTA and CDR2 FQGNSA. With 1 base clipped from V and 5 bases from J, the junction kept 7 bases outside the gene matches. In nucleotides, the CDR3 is TGTGCCAGCAGCTTAGAACAGGGGATGAGGACTGAAGCTTTCTTT. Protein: CASSLEQGMRTEAFF. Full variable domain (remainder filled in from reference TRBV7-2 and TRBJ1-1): GAGVSQSPSNKVTEKGKDVELRCDPISGHTALYWYRQSLGQGLEFLIYFQGNSAPDKSGLPSDRFSAERTGGSVSTLTIQRTQQEDSAVYLCASSLEQGMRTEAFFGQGTRLTVV.

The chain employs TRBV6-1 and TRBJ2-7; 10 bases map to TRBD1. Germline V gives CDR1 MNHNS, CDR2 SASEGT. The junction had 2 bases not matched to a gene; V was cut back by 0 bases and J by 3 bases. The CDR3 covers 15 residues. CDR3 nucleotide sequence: TGTGCCAGCAGTGAAGCCGGGACAGGGGTCTACGAGCAGTACTTC. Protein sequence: CASSEAGTGVYEQYF.

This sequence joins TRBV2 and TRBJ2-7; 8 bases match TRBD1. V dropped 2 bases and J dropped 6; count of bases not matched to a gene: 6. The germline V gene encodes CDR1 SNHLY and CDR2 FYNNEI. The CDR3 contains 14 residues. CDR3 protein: CASSESPRGPEQYF. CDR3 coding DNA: TGTGCCAGCAGTGAAAGTCCCAGGGGGCCCGAGCAGTACTTC.

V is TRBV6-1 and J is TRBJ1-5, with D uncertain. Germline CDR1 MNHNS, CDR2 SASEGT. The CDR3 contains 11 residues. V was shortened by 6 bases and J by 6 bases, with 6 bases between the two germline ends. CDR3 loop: CASSTTQPQHF. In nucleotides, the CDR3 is TGTGCCAGCAGCACAACTCAGCCCCAGCATTTT.

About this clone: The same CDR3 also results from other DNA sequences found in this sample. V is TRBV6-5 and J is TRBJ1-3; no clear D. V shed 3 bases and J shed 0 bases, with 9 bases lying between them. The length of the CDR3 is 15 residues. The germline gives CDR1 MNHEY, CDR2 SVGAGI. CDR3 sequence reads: CASSYYSGSGNTIYF. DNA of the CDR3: TGTGCCAGCAGTTATTATAGCGGCTCTGGAAACACCATATATTTT.

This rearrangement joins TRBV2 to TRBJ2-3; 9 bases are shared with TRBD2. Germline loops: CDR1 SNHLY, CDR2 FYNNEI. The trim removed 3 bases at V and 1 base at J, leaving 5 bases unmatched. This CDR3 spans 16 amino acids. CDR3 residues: CASSDREREGTDTQYF. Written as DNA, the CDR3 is TGTGCCAGCAGTGATCGGGAGCGGGAGGGCACAGATACGCAGTATTTT.

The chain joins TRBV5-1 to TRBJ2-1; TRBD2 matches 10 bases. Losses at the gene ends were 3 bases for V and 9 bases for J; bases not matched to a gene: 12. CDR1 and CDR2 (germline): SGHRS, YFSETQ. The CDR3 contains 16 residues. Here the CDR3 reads CASSSAGGGSRGEQFF. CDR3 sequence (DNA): TGCGCCAGCAGCTCAGCGGGAGGGGGTTCGAGGGGTGAGCAGTTCTTC.